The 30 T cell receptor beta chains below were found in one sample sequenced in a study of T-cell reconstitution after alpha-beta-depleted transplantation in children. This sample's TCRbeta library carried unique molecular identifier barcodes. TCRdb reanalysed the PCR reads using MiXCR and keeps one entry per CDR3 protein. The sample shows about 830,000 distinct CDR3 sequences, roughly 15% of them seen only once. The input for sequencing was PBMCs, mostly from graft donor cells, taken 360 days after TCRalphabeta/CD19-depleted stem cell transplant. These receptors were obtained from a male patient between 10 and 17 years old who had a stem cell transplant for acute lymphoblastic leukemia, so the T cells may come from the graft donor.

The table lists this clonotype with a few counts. This CDR3 reads CASSPPLPTSGRFTGELFF. DNA of the CDR3: TGTGCCAGCAGCCCCCCACTCCCGACTAGCGGGAGATTCACCGGGGAGCTGTTTTTT. The genes are TRBV7-3 and TRBJ2-2; 12 bases agree with TRBD2. V shed 5 bases and J 4 bases; nucleotides not matched to a gene: 14. The germline gives CDR1 SGHTA, CDR2 FQGTGA. This CDR3 is built from 19 residues. The entire variable domain, with the rest obtained from reference TRBV7-3 and TRBJ2-2, is as follows: GAGVSQTPSNKVTEKGKYVELRCDPISGHTALYWYRQSLGQGPEFLIYFQGTGAADDSGLPNDRFFAVRPEGSVSTLKIQRTERGDSAVYLCASSPPLPTSGRFTGELFFGEGSRLTVL.

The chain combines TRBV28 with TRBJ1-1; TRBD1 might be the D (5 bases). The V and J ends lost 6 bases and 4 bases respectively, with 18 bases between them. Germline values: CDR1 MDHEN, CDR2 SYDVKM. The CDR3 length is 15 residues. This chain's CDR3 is CASSPSRVGGTEAFF. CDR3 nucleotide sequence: TGTGCCAGCAGCCCAAGCAGGGTAGGCGGCACTGAAGCTTTCTTT.

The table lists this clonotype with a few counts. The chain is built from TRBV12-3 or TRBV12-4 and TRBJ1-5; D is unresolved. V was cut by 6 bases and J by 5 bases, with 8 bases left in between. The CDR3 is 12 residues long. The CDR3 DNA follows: TGTGCCAGCAGGGGGTTTGATCAGCCCCAGCATTTT. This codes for CASRGFDQPQHF.

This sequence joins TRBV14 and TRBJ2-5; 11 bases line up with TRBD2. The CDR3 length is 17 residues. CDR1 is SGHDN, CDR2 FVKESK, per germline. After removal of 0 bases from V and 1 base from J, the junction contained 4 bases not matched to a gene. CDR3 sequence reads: CASSQDRLAGIQETQYF. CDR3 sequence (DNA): TGTGCCAGCAGCCAAGACAGACTAGCGGGAATCCAAGAGACCCAGTACTTC.

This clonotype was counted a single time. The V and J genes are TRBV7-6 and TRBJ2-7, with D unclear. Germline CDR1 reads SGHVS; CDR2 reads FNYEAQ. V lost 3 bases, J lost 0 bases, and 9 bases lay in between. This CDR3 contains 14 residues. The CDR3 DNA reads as TGTGCCAGCAGCTTTACCACGGTCTCCTACGAGCAGTACTTC. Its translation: CASSFTTVSYEQYF.

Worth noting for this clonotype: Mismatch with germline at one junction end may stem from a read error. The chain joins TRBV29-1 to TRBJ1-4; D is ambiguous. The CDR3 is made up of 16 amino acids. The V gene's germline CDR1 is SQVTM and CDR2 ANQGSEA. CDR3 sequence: CSAEERHVGINEKLFF. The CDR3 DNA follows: TGCAGCGCTGAAGAACGTCACGTGGGGATTAATGAAAAACTGTTTTTT.

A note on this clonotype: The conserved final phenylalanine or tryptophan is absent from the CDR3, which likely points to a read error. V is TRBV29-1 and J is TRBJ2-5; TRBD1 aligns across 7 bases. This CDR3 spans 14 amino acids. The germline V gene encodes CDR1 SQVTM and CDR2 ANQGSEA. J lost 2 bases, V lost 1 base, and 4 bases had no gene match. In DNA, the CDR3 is TGCAGCGTTGAAGCCCTGGGACAGCAAGAGACCCAGTACTTA. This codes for CSVEALGQQETQYL.

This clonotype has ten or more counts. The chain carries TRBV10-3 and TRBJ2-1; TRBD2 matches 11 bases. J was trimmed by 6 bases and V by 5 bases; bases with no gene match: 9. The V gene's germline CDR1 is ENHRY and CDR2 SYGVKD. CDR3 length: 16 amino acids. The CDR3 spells CAISLAGGSSLNEQFF. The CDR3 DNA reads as TGTGCCATCAGTCTAGCGGGAGGAAGTTCCCTCAATGAGCAGTTCTTC.

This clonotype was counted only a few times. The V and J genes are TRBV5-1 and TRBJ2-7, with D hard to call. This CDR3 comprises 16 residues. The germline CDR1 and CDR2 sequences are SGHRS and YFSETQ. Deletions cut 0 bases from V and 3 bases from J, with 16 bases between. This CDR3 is CASSLAIGQVNYEQYF. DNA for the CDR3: TGCGCCAGCAGCTTGGCCATAGGGCAGGTCAACTACGAGCAGTACTTC.

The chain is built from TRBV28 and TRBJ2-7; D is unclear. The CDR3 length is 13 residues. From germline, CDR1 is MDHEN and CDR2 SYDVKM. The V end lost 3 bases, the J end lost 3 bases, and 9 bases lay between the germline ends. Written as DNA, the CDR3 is TGTGCCAGCAGTTTCTCCCGTATCTACGAGCAGTACTTC. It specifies CASSFSRIYEQYF.

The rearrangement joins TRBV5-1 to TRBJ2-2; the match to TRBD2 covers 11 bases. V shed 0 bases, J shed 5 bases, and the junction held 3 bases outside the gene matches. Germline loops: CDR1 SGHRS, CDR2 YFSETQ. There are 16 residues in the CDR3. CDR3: CASSLGTSGSTGELFF. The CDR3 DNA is TGCGCCAGCAGCTTGGGTACTAGCGGGAGTACCGGGGAGCTGTTTTTT.

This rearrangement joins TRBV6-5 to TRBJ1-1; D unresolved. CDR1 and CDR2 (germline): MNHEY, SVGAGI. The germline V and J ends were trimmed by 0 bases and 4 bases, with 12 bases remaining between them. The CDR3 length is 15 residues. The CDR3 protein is CASSYSFLVSTEAFF. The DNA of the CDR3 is TGTGCCAGCAGTTACTCGTTTCTTGTGTCCACTGAAGCTTTCTTT.

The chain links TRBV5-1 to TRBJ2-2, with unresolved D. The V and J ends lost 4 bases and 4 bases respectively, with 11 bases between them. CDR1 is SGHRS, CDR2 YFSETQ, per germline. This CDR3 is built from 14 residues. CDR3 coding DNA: TGCGCCAGCAGCCAACGTGGCGGCACCGGGGAGCTGTTTTTT. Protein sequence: CASSQRGGTGELFF.

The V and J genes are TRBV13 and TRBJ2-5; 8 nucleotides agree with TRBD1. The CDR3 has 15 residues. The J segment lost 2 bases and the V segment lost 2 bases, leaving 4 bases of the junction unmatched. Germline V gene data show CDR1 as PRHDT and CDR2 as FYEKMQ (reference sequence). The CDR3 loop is CASSLSGTGQETQYF. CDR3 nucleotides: TGTGCCAGCAGCTTAAGTGGGACAGGACAAGAGACCCAGTACTTC. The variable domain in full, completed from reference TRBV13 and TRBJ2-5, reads AAGVIQSPRHLIKEKRETATLKCYPIPRHDTVYWYQQGPGQDPQFLISFYEKMQSDKGSIPDRFSAQQFSDYHSELNMSSLELGDSALYFCASSLSGTGQETQYFGPGTRLLVL.

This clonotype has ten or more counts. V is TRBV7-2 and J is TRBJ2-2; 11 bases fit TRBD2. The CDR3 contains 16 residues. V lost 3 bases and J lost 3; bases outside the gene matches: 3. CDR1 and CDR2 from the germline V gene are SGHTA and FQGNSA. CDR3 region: CASSFSGRADTGELFF. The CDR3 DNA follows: TGTGCCAGCAGCTTTAGCGGGAGGGCCGACACCGGGGAGCTGTTTTTT.

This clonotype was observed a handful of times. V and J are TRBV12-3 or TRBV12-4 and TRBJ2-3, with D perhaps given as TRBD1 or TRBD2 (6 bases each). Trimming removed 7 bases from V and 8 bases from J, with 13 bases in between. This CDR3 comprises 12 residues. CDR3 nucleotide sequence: TGTGCCAGCAATGAAGGGGGGACTACGCAGTATTTT. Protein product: CASNEGGTTQYF.

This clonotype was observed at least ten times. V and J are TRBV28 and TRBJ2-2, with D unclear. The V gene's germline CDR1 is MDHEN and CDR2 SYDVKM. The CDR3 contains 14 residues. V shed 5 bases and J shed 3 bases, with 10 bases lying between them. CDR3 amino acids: CASSLSRDTGELFF. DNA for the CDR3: TGTGCCAGCAGTCTATCTAGAGACACCGGGGAGCTGTTTTTT.

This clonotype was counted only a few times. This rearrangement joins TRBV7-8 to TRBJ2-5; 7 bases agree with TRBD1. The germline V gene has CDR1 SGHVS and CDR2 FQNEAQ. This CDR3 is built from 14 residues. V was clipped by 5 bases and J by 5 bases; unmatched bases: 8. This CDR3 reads CASSNKGGAETQYF. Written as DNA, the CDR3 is TGTGCCAGCAGCAATAAAGGGGGCGCCGAGACCCAGTACTTC.

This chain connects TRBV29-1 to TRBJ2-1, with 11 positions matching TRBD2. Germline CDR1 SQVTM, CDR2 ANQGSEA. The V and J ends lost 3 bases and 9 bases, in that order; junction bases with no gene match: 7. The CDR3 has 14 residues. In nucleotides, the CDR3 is TGCAGCGTTGACAGACTAGCGGGGACGGTTGAGCAGTTCTTC. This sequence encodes CSVDRLAGTVEQFF.

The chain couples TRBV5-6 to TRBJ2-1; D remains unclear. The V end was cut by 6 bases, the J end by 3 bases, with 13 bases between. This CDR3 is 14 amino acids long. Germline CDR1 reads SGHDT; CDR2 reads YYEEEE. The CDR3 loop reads CASISGGVYNEQFF. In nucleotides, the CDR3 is TGTGCCAGCATCTCGGGCGGAGTCTACAATGAGCAGTTCTTC.

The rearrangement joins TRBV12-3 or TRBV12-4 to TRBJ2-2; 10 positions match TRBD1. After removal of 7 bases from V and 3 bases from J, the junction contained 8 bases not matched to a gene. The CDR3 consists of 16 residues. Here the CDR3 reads CASILGQGLHTGELFF. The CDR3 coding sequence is TGTGCCAGCATCCTGGGACAGGGGCTACACACCGGGGAGCTGTTTTTT.

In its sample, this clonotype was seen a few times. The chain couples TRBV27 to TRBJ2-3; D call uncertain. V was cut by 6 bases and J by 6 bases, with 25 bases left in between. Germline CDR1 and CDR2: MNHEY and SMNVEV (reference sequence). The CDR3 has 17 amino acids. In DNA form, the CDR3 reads TGTGCCAGCAGCCCTCCTGTACGGAAAAGTATGTGGGATACGCAGTATTTT. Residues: CASSPPVRKSMWDTQYF.

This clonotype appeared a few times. The DNA of the CDR3 is TGCAGCGTTGTAGACGGCGGGACCACAGATACGCAGTATTTT. As protein: CSVVDGGTTDTQYF. The J gene is TRBJ2-3, the V gene TRBV29-1; D might be TRBD2 (6 bases). Trimming took 4 bases from V and 2 from J, leaving 13 bases between them. The CDR3 has 14 amino acids. Germline-derived CDR1 and CDR2 are SQVTM and ANQGSEA.

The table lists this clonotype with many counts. The CDR3 loop is CASSLVGGGETQYF. In nucleotides, the CDR3 is TGCGCCAGCAGCTTGGTCGGGGGTGGAGAGACCCAGTACTTC. V is TRBV5-1 and J is TRBJ2-5; TRBD2 is a possible D gene (6 bases). CDR1 and CDR2 (germline): SGHRS, YFSETQ. The length of the CDR3 is 14 residues. V lost 0 bases and J 4 bases, leaving 10 bases between the germline ends.

CDR3 DNA sequence: TGCAGTGCTTGGGACGGCTTTTCCTACGAGCAGTACTTC. Its protein product is CSAWDGFSYEQYF. The rearrangement joins TRBV20-1 to TRBJ2-7; D may be TRBD1 or TRBD2 (5 bases each). V lost 5 bases and J lost 1, with 12 bases in between. This CDR3 is 13 amino acids long. From germline, CDR1 is DFQATT and CDR2 SNEGSKA (reference sequence).

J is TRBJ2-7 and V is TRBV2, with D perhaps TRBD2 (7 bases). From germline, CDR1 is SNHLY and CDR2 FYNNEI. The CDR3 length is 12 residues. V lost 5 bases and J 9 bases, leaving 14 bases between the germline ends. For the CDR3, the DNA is TGTGCCAGCAGTTTTGGGGGGGCTCGGCAGTACTTC. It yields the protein CASSFGGARQYF.

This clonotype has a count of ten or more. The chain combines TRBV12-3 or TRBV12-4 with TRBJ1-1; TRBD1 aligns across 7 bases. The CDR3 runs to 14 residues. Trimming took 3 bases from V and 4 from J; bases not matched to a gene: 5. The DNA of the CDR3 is TGTGCCAGCAGTTTCGCAGGGGGAGGCACTGAAGCTTTCTTT. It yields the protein CASSFAGGGTEAFF.

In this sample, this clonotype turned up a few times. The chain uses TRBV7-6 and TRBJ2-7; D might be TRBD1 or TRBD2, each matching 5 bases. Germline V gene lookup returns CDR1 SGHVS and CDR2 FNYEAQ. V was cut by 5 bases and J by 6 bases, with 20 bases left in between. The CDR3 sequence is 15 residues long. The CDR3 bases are TGTGCCAGCAGCCCATCCGGGACCGTGAGGGTCGAGCAGTACTTC. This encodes CASSPSGTVRVEQYF.

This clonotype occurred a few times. The CDR3 protein is CASSPQTGTEYEQYF. The CDR3 nucleotides read TGTGCCAGCTCACCACAAACTGGGACAGAATACGAGCAGTACTTC. The chain uses TRBV18 and TRBJ2-7; 7 bases map to TRBD1. V trimming: 1 base; J trimming: 4 bases; junction bases outside the gene matches: 7. The CDR3 runs to 15 residues. Germline CDR1 and CDR2: KGHSH and LQKENI. The full variable domain, in which reference TRBV18 and TRBJ2-7 provide the parts outside the CDR3, is NAGVMQNPRHLVRRRGQEARLRCSPMKGHSHVYWYRQLPEEGLKFMVYLQKENIIDESGMPKERFSAEFPKEGPSILRIQQVVRGDSAAYFCASSPQTGTEYEQYFGPGTRLTVT.

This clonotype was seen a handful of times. CDR3 region: CASSQQGDGEIQYF. The CDR3 nucleotides read TGTGCCAGCAGCCAACAGGGGGACGGGGAGATTCAGTACTTC. V usage is TRBV2 and J usage is TRBJ2-4, with 8 bases that match TRBD1. The junction had 11 bases not matched to a gene; V was cut back by 6 bases and J by 10 bases. From germline, CDR1 is SNHLY and CDR2 FYNNEI. The CDR3 totals 14 residues. Looking up the rest from reference TRBV2 and TRBJ2-4 gives the full variable domain: EPEVTQTPSHQVTQMGQEVILRCVPISNHLYFYWYRQILGQKVEFLVSFYNNEISEKSEIFDDQFSVERPDGSNFTLKIRSTKLEDSAMYFCASSQQGDGEIQYFGAGTRLSVL.